These T cell receptor beta chains were read from a single sample in a study of cytomegalovirus exposure and HLA in healthy donors. Assay used: immunoSEQ multiplex PCR; TCRdb lists only in-frame clones, some missing. The data hold about 140,000 clones, with about 80% observed a single time. Sequenced material: PBMCs. The receptors were gathered from a woman aged 18-30 years in good health and CMV-seropositive. CDR3s include the opening cysteine and the closing phenylalanine or tryptophan. Each record gives: D gene, clone size, V gene, J gene, CDR3 protein, CDR3 DNA. The D gene is left open where the match is weak. Size tells how often a clone was seen (once, few, many) or the class of an expanded clone, and some rows leave it out.

D: .; size: .; V: TRBV18; J: TRBJ2-5; CDR3: CASSPFFGSVPGETQYF; DNA: TGTGCCAGCTCACCATTTTTCGGCAGCGTTCCGGGGGAGACCCAGTACTTC
D: .; size: .; V: TRBV5-1; J: TRBJ2-1; CDR3: CASSLGGAYNEQFF; DNA: TGCGCCAGCAGCTTGGGCGGGGCCTACAATGAGCAGTTCTTC
D: .; size: .; V: TRBV12-5; J: TRBJ2-7; CDR3: CASGLSVGGSYEQYF; DNA: TGTGCTAGTGGTTTGTCCGTAGGGGGCTCCTACGAGCAGTACTTC
D: .; size: .; V: TRBV6-1; J: TRBJ1-1; CDR3: CASTLDPTNKAFF; DNA: TGTGCCAGCACTTTAGATCCGACAAACAAAGCTTTCTTT
D: .; size: .; V: TRBV5-1; J: TRBJ2-5; CDR3: CASSLARAGQYQETQYF; DNA: TGCGCCAGCAGCTTGGCCAGGGCGGGACAGTACCAAGAGACCCAGTACTTC
D: .; size: .; V: TRBV7-9; J: TRBJ1-2; CDR3: CASSSRGRRHGYTF; DNA: TGTGCCAGCAGTTCGAGAGGGCGAAGGCATGGCTACACCTTC
D: .; size: .; V: TRBV5-1; J: TRBJ2-3; CDR3: CASSSWGRGQSFTDTQYF; DNA: TGCGCCAGCAGCTCGTGGGGTCGGGGACAATCCTTCACAGATACGCAGTATTTT
D: .; size: .; V: TRBV7-9; J: TRBJ2-6; CDR3: CASSADTAGANVLTF; DNA: TGTGCCAGCAGCGCCGACACGGCCGGGGCCAACGTCCTGACTTTC
D: TRBD1; size: .; V: TRBV7-2; J: TRBJ2-7; CDR3: CASSSDRYEQYF; DNA: TGTGCCAGCAGCTCGGACAGGTACGAGCAGTACTTC
D: TRBD1; size: once; V: TRBV7-2; J: TRBJ1-6; CDR3: CASSLAWQGDSPLHF; DNA: TGTGCCAGCAGCTTAGCCTGGCAGGGGGACTCACCCCTCCACTTT
D: .; size: .; V: TRBV7-2; J: TRBJ2-1; CDR3: CASSLEGLEYEQFF; DNA: TGTGCCAGCAGCTTAGAGGGACTCGAGTATGAGCAGTTCTTC
D: .; size: few; V: TRBV10-3; J: TRBJ2-7; CDR3: CAIGSQGNEQYF; DNA: TGTGCCATCGGAAGCCAGGGGAACGAGCAGTACTTC
D: TRBD2; size: .; V: TRBV11-2; J: TRBJ2-5; CDR3: CASAAGGQETQYF; DNA: TGTGCCAGCGCAGCGGGGGGGCAAGAGACCCAGTACTTC
D: TRBD1; size: .; V: TRBV6-5; J: TRBJ1-1; CDR3: CASSHNRGLNTEAFF; DNA: TGTGCCAGCAGTCACAACAGGGGTTTGAACACTGAAGCTTTCTTT
D: .; size: .; V: TRBV5-1; J: TRBJ2-1; CDR3: CASSLNRVREQFF; DNA: TGCGCCAGCAGCTTGAACAGGGTCCGTGAGCAGTTCTTC